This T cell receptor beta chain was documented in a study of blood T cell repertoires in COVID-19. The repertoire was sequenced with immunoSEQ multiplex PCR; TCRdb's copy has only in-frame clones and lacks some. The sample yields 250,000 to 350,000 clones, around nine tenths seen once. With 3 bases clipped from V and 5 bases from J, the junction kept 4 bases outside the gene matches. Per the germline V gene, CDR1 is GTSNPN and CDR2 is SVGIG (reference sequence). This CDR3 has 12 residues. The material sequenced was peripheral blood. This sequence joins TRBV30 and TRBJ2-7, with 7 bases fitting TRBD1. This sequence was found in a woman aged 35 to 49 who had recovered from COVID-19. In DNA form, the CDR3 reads TGTGCCTGGAGCAGGGGGAGTCACGAGCAGTACTTC. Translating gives CAWSRGSHEQYF. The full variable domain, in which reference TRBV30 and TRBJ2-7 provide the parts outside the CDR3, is SQTIHQWPATLVQPVGSPLSLECTVEGTSNPNLYWYRQAAGRGLQLLFYSVGIGQISSEVPQNLSASRPQDRQFILSSKKLLLSDSGFYLCAWSRGSHEQYFGPGTRLTVT.